This T cell receptor (beta chain) was profiled in a study of blood T cell repertoires in COVID-19. Study at large: Acute and convalescent COVID-19 samples came from the United States, Italy and Spain. T cells, B-cell-depleted T cells, or PBMCs provided the cDNA or gDNA that served as material.

Original handling: Scientists estimated how many nucleated cells there were by amplifying reference gene primers. Only in-frame clones appear in the TCRdb table, and some are missing; sequencing was by immunoSEQ multiplex PCR. For V, J and clone size, that table is used; D and trimming come from the DNA. Altogether 110,000 or so clones are present, roughly 90% being singletons, with the ten largest covering approximately 8%. Trimming removed 7 bases from V and 0 bases from J, with 13 bases in between. The CDR3 is 15 residues long. Germline V lookup: CDR1 MNHEY, CDR2 SVGAGI. Sequenced sample: peripheral blood. The V and J genes are TRBV6-5 and TRBJ1-5, with D uncertain. This sequence originates from a man in his sixties or seventies who had recovered from COVID-19. CDR3 amino acids: CASNPEIYSNQPQHF. The CDR3 bases are TGTGCCAGCAATCCCGAGATTTATAGCAATCAGCCCCAGCATTTT.